A selection of T cell receptor beta chains follows, all from one sample in a study of blood T cell repertoires in COVID-19. Method: immunoSEQ multiplex PCR; TCRdb's copy keeps in-frame clones and lacks some. The table records roughly 400,000 clones, over 75% of them present only once. Sample: PBMCs or T cells enriched from blood (not recorded which). The receptors were gathered from a woman in her forties with acute COVID-19. Both conserved end residues are part of each CDR3. A D gene is named only where the DNA matches it firmly. The listing skips clone size in some rows; elsewhere it reads once, few, many or a size class.

V gene,J gene,D gene,clone size,CDR3 DNA,CDR3 protein
TRBV7-9,TRBJ2-1,TRBD1,NA,TGTGCCAGCAGCTTAGGAGCGGGACAGGGGTCGGGTGAGCAGTTCTTC,CASSLGAGQGSGEQFF
TRBV15,TRBJ1-1,TRBD1,NA,TGTGCCACCAGCAGAGTGCAGGGGGCGAACACTGAAGCTTTCTTT,CATSRVQGANTEAFF
TRBV5-1,TRBJ1-2,NA,NA,TGCGCCAGCAGCTTGGCCACCGGGGAGGAGGGCTACACCTTC,CASSLATGEEGYTF
TRBV19,TRBJ2-4,NA,NA,TGTGCCAGTAGTCCTACGGCCAAAAACATTCAGTACTTC,CASSPTAKNIQYF
TRBV29-1,TRBJ1-1,TRBD1,few,TGCAGCGCGAGAACAGGGGGAGGGAACTTTTTGACTGAAGCTTTCTTT,CSARTGGGNFLTEAFF
TRBV6-5,TRBJ2-1,NA,NA,TGTGCCAGCAGTTACTCGTTAGTGAATGAGCAGTTCTTC,CASSYSLVNEQFF
TRBV3-1/TRBV3-2,TRBJ1-4,NA,NA,TGTGCCAGCAGCCAAGCGTCGGGTTATGCAACTAATGAAAAACTGTTTTTT,CASSQASGYATNEKLFF
TRBV5-1,TRBJ2-6,TRBD1,NA,TGCGCCAGCAGCTTGACCCCGGGACAGGGTAGTGGGGCCAACGTCCTGACTTTC,CASSLTPGQGSGANVLTF
TRBV6-1,TRBJ2-7,TRBD1,NA,TGTGCCAGCACCGGACAGGCCCTTCTCGGGCAGTACTTC,CASTGQALLGQYF
TRBV4-2,TRBJ2-3,TRBD2,NA,TGTGCCAGCAGCCAAGCCGGGACTAGCGGGGAGAATACGCAGTATTTT,CASSQAGTSGENTQYF
TRBV2,TRBJ1-5,TRBD1,NA,TGTGCCAGCAGCGACAGGGTTAAGAGTCAGCCCCAGCATTTT,CASSDRVKSQPQHF
TRBV30,TRBJ1-2,NA,NA,TGTGCCTGGACCACAGGGATTTCGCTTACCTTC,CAWTTGISLTF
TRBV30,TRBJ2-7,TRBD2,NA,TGTGCCTGGAGTAGGCGACTAGCGGGGGGCTACTCCTACGAGCAGTACTTC,CAWSRRLAGGYSYEQYF
TRBV5-1,TRBJ2-7,TRBD1,NA,TGCGCCAGCAGCTTGGCCGTGGGGGCAGGGGGCTCCTACGAGCAGTACTTC,CASSLAVGAGGSYEQYF
TRBV2,TRBJ1-2,NA,NA,TGTGCCAGCAGTGAGATCAGGGGCGCCGGTAATGGCTACACCTTC,CASSEIRGAGNGYTF
TRBV6-5,TRBJ2-1,NA,NA,TGTGCCAGCAGTTACCCGTCAGGGTACAATGAGCAGTTCTTC,CASSYPSGYNEQFF
TRBV6-1,TRBJ1-2,NA,NA,TGTGCCAGCAGTGAAGGGGACTTACCGCGAAGAGGCTACACCTTC,CASSEGDLPRRGYTF
TRBV2,TRBJ1-1,NA,few,TGTGCCAGCAGCGACGAACCGGGGAATACTGAAGCTTTCTTT,CASSDEPGNTEAFF
TRBV2,TRBJ1-1,TRBD1,NA,TGTGCCGGCACTCAACCCGACAGGGGCGGGACTGAAGCTTTCTTT,CAGTQPDRGGTEAFF
TRBV24-1,TRBJ2-3,TRBD1,NA,TGTGCCACCAGTGCGGGACAGGGAGCCACCGATACGCAGTATTTT,CATSAGQGATDTQYF
TRBV7-2,TRBJ1-1,TRBD1,NA,TGTGCCAGCACCCGACAGGGCGGGAACACTGAAGCTTTCTTT,CASTRQGGNTEAFF
TRBV5-1,TRBJ1-4,TRBD1,NA,TGCGCCAGCAGCTTGTCACAGGGGAGTGAAAAACTGTTTTTT,CASSLSQGSEKLFF
TRBV19,TRBJ1-5,NA,NA,TGTGCCACCTCGGGGGGGGGCCACCAGCCCCAGCATTTT,CATSGGGHQPQHF
TRBV2,TRBJ2-2,NA,NA,TGTGCCAACCTTATGGACAGGAACACCGGGGAGCTGTTTTTT,CANLMDRNTGELFF
TRBV25-1,TRBJ2-1,TRBD2,NA,TGTGCCAGCCGACCGCATCATAGCGGGGGAAATGAGCAGTTCTTC,CASRPHHSGGNEQFF
TRBV6-5,TRBJ2-7,TRBD1,NA,TGTGCCAGCCAAACAGGGGGTTCAAGCTCCTACGAGCAGTACTTC,CASQTGGSSSYEQYF
TRBV20-1,TRBJ1-1,NA,NA,TGCAGTGCACGGGAAGGTCCCGAAGCTTTCTTT,CSAREGPEAFF
TRBV30,TRBJ2-5,TRBD1,NA,TGTGCCTGGGGGGATACCGAGGGGGCTGTAGGAGAGACCCAGTACTTC,CAWGDTEGAVGETQYF
TRBV6-5,TRBJ2-7,TRBD2,NA,TGTGCCAGCAGGACGACTAGCGGGGGCGCCTACGAGCAGTACTTC,CASRTTSGGAYEQYF
TRBV30,TRBJ1-4,NA,once,TGTGCCTGGAGTCCCGGGGGGACCACTAATGAAAAACTGTTTTTT,CAWSPGGTTNEKLFF
TRBV29-1,TRBJ2-4,NA,NA,TGCAGCGTCCAGGTGGGAGCCAAAAACATTCAGTACTTC,CSVQVGAKNIQYF
TRBV7-7,TRBJ1-5,NA,NA,TGTGCCAGCAGCTCCTTCACCGGGTCACAGCCCCAGCATTTT,CASSSFTGSQPQHF
TRBV7-8,TRBJ1-1,NA,NA,TGTGCCAGCAGCTTAGTAACGGGGAACACTGAAGCTTTCTTT,CASSLVTGNTEAFF
TRBV29-1,TRBJ1-1,TRBD1,NA,TGCAGCGTTGGACAGGGGAGGGAGACTGAAGCTTTCTTT,CSVGQGRETEAFF
TRBV20-1,TRBJ2-1,NA,NA,TGCAGTGCTAGTGATAGCTCCTACAATGAGCAGTTCTTC,CSASDSSYNEQFF
TRBV3-1/TRBV3-2,TRBJ2-5,TRBD2,NA,TGTGCCAGCAGCCTCGGGGGGTCGGGGCCGCAGCGGGCCCAGTACTTC,CASSLGGSGPQRAQYF
TRBV30,TRBJ1-2,NA,NA,TGTGCCTGGACCATGGACATTTACTATGGCTACACCTTC,CAWTMDIYYGYTF
TRBV6-1,TRBJ1-1,NA,NA,TGTGCCAGCGGTGACGACAGTCTGGGGAACACTGAAGCTTTCTTT,CASGDDSLGNTEAFF
TRBV2,TRBJ1-2,TRBD1,once,TGTGCCAGCACCACACAGGGGGCAGAGTATGGCTACACCTTC,CASTTQGAEYGYTF
TRBV2,TRBJ1-1,NA,NA,TGTGCCAGCAGTAGGGACATAAACAAGGGGGCTTTCTTT,CASSRDINKGAFF
TRBV30,TRBJ2-1,NA,NA,TGTGCCTGGAGTGTTCAAGGGGGGGGCTACAATGAGCAGTTCTTC,CAWSVQGGGYNEQFF
TRBV5-1,TRBJ2-1,NA,NA,TGCGCCAGCAGCCAAACTGGGGGGACCTACAATGAGCAGTTCTTC,CASSQTGGTYNEQFF
TRBV18,TRBJ2-7,TRBD1,NA,TGTGCCAGCTCACTCCGGGACAGGGGGCTCGAGCAGTACTTC,CASSLRDRGLEQYF
TRBV4-1,TRBJ1-4,TRBD1,NA,TGCGCCAGCAGCCAAATAACAGGGGTTGCTAATGAAAAACTGTTTTTT,CASSQITGVANEKLFF
TRBV11-3,TRBJ2-1,TRBD2,NA,TGTGCCAGCAGCTCCCCTTGCCGGGACTACTACAATGAGCAGTTCTTC,CASSSPCRDYYNEQFF
TRBV5-4,TRBJ2-3,TRBD2,NA,TGTGCCAGCAGCTTGTGGGCGGGGGGGCGACGAGATACGCAGTATTTT,CASSLWAGGRRDTQYF
TRBV2,TRBJ1-2,TRBD1,NA,TGTGCCAGCAGTAAGGGGACAGGGAACGACACCTTC,CASSKGTGNDTF
TRBV4-2,TRBJ1-2,NA,NA,TGTGCCAGCAGGCCTCGGGGGGGTAACAACTATGGCTACACCTTC,CASRPRGGNNYGYTF
TRBV12-3/TRBV12-4,TRBJ1-1,NA,NA,TGTGCCAGCAGTCCGGACACAAACACTGAAGCTTTCTTT,CASSPDTNTEAFF
TRBV7-9,TRBJ1-4,NA,NA,TGTGCCAGCAGCTTTAGTAACGGGGGGAGAGAAAAACTGTTTTTT,CASSFSNGGREKLFF
TRBV30,TRBJ2-4,TRBD1,NA,TGTGCCTGGAGTGTACGGCACAGGGGAAACATTCAGTACTTC,CAWSVRHRGNIQYF
TRBV27,TRBJ2-1,NA,NA,TGTGCCAGCAGTTTAGCCGGGAGCTCCTACAATGAGCAGTTCTTC,CASSLAGSSYNEQFF
TRBV19,TRBJ2-2,NA,NA,TGTGCCAGTAGTTTTTCGGCCTTTCCCGGGACCGGGGAGCTGTTTTTT,CASSFSAFPGTGELFF